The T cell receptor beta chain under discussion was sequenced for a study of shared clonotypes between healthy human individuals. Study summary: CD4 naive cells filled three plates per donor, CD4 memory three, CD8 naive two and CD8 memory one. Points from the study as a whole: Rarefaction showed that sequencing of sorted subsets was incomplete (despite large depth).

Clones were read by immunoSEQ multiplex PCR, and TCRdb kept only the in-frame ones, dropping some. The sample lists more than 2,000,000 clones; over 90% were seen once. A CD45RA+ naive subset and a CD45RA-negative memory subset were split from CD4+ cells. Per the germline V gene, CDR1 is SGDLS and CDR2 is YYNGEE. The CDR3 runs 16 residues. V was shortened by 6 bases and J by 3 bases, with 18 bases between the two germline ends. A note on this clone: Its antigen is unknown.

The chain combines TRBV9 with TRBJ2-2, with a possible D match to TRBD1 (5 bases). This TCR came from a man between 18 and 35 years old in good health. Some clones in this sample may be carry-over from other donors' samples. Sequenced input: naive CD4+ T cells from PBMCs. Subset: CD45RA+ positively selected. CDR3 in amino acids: CASTSGGAPYTGELFF. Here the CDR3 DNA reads TGTGCCAGCACGTCTGGTGGGGCTCCCTACACCGGGGAGCTGTTTTTT.